The source of this T cell receptor (beta chain) is a study of cytotoxic CD8 clonotypes in ibrutinib-treated CLL. Study-level points and caveats: Sustained-remission and progressing patients had unequal sampling times. While tracking circulating CD8+ T-cell counts, baseline clonality exceeded that of age-matched healthy donors.

For this clone: What it recognizes is unknown.

Here immunoSEQ multiplex PCR was the method, and the copy in TCRdb shows in-frame clones only, minus some. There are some 160,000 clones in the sample; about four fifths occur only once, and about 2.1% lies in the top ten. This sequence originates from a human donor with chronic lymphocytic leukemia. The material sequenced was PBMCs, taken after 12 months of ibrutinib treatment.

CDR3 nucleotides: TGTGCCAGCAGTGGGGGGCTGGGCAGCTCCTACAATGAGCAGTTCTTC. Translated, it gives CASSGGLGSSYNEQFF. V is TRBV6-1 and J is TRBJ2-1; a weak D match, TRBD1 (6 bases). The CDR3 extends over 16 amino acids. Germline-derived CDR1 and CDR2 are MNHNS and SASEGT. V was shortened by 4 bases and J by 0 bases, with 13 bases between the two germline ends.